The source of this T cell receptor beta chain is a study of blood T cell repertoires in COVID-19. Study-wide context: The analysed material was cDNA or gDNA that came from T cells, B-cell-depleted T cells, or PBMCs.

TCRdb's table, derived via immunoSEQ multiplex PCR, lists solely in-frame clones and lacks some. The data hold about 320,000 clones, with less than 85% observed a single time. Participants came from about 23 US areas, aged about 18 to 100 years. Participants reported their clinical history, and cohort assignment relied on those reports. Before they entered the study, exposed participants had met a COVID-19 case within 2 weeks. V was shortened by 0 bases and J by 4 bases, with 12 bases between the two germline ends. This CDR3 has 15 residues. The germline V gene encodes CDR1 LNHNV and CDR2 YYDKDF (reference sequence).

The receptor comes from a woman in her twenties or thirties who had been exposed to COVID-19. The gene calls are TRBV15 and TRBJ1-2; D is undetermined. Sequencing was performed on PBMCs or T cells enriched from blood (not recorded which). The CDR3 nucleotides read TGTGCCACCAGCAGAGAGGGCAGCCCACTCTATGGCTACACCTTC. Its protein product is CATSREGSPLYGYTF.